These 30 T cell receptor beta chains were all obtained from the same sample, sequenced in a study of blood T cell repertoires in COVID-19. Repertoires were generated with immunoSEQ multiplex PCR, while TCRdb's copy carries only in-frame clones and drops some. The profile covers approximately 300,000 clones, with around 90% appearing a single time and 6.3% taken by the ten largest. The sequenced material came from peripheral blood. These receptors all stem from a woman aged 45-59 years with COVID-19, enrolled during active disease.

The chain carries TRBV19 and TRBJ1-2; no definite D call. This CDR3 has 11 residues. Deletions cut 7 bases from V and 3 bases from J, with 6 bases between. Germline lookup yields CDR1 LNHDA and CDR2 SQIVND (reference sequence). The CDR3 loop is CASNDYYGYTF. CDR3 DNA: TGTGCCAGTAACGACTACTATGGCTACACCTTC.

The count of this clone is one. The chain carries TRBV20-1 and TRBJ2-7, with 10 bases identical to TRBD1. Germline V gene sequence: CDR1 DFQATT, CDR2 SNEGSKA (reference sequence). V trimming: 3 bases; J trimming: 2 bases; junction bases outside the gene matches: 10. This CDR3 has 16 residues. The CDR3 is CSASVLFGTGAYEQYF. CDR3 DNA sequence: TGCAGTGCTAGTGTGCTGTTCGGGACAGGGGCCTACGAGCAGTACTTC.

The chain joins TRBV7-2 to TRBJ1-5, with 9 nucleotides matching TRBD1. Germline lookup yields CDR1 SGHTA and CDR2 FQGNSA. J gave up 5 bases and V 5 bases, and 7 bases lay outside the gene matches. The CDR3 spans 15 residues. The CDR3 sequence is CASSPAGTGYQPQHF. Here the CDR3 DNA reads TGTGCCAGCAGCCCGGCCGGGACAGGGTATCAGCCCCAGCATTTT.

The chain recombines TRBV28 with TRBJ2-2, with a tentative D call TRBD2 (6 bases). V lost 3 bases and J lost 6, with 14 bases in between. This CDR3 is built from 15 residues. Germline V gene lookup returns CDR1 MDHEN and CDR2 SYDVKM. The CDR3 nucleotides are TGTGCCAGCAGTTTCTCGTCAGGGAGGCCCGGGGAGCTGTTTTTT. Residues: CASSFSSGRPGELFF.

The chain combines TRBV3-1 (or the pseudogene TRBV3-2) with TRBJ2-3; 9 nucleotides line up with TRBD2. The CDR3 consists of 17 residues. The trim removed 4 bases at V and 4 bases at J, leaving 12 bases unmatched. From germline, CDR1 is LGHDT and CDR2 YNNKEL (reference sequence). As DNA, the CDR3 is TGTGCCAGCAGCCGCCGGGGGGCGGGAGGGAGGGCAGATACGCAGTATTTT. It codes for CASSRRGAGGRADTQYF.

V is TRBV7-9 and J is TRBJ2-2, with 7 bases that match TRBD2. Trimming cost V 5 bases and J 7 bases; bases outside gene matches: 13. The CDR3 spans 16 residues. CDR1 is SEHNR and CDR2 is FQNEAQ in the germline V gene (reference sequence). CDR3 protein: CASSRGEGTLLGELFF. The CDR3, as DNA: TGTGCCAGCAGCCGCGGGGAGGGGACGCTCCTCGGGGAGCTGTTTTTT.

The chain couples TRBV15 to TRBJ2-7; TRBD1 matches 8 bases. This CDR3 region has 16 residues. Germline V gene sequence: CDR1 LNHNV, CDR2 YYDKDF (reference sequence). The J segment lost 3 bases and the V segment lost 1 base, leaving 8 bases of the junction unmatched. CDR3 DNA: TGTGCCACCAGCAGAGGCGGGACAGGAGCCAACTACGAGCAGTACTTC. It codes for CATSRGGTGANYEQYF. Variable domain in full (rest from reference TRBV15 and TRBJ2-7): DAMVIQNPRYQVTQFGKPVTLSCSQTLNHNVMYWYQQKSSQAPKLLFHYYDKDFNNEADTPDNFQSRRPNTSFCFLDIRSPGLGDTAMYLCATSRGGTGANYEQYFGPGTRLTVT.

The rearrangement joins TRBV6-2 or TRBV6-3 to TRBJ2-1, with TRBD2 matching over 9 bases. The CDR3 spans 19 residues. Trimming took 2 bases from V and 1 from J; bases not matched to a gene: 12. Germline CDR1 is MNHEY and CDR2 is SVGEGT. DNA of the CDR3: TGTGCCAGCAGTTACCCGGATCATAATAGCGGGAGATCCTACAATGAGCAGTTCTTC. The encoded protein is CASSYPDHNSGRSYNEQFF.

The gene calls are TRBV11-2 and TRBJ2-3, with D possibly TRBD2 on 5 matching bases. The CDR3 runs 14 residues. Trimming removed 2 bases from V and 0 bases from J, with 6 bases in between. Germline V gene sequence: CDR1 SGHAT, CDR2 FQNNGV. CDR3 nucleotides: TGTGCCAGCAGCTTACGCGGGAGCACAGATACGCAGTATTTT. This translates into CASSLRGSTDTQYF.

This clone has just a few counts. The rearrangement links TRBV24-1 to TRBJ1-5, with D possibly matching TRBD1 (5 bases). Trimming pared 5 bases from V and 2 bases from J, leaving 15 bases between. Germline CDR1 and CDR2: KGHDR and SFDVKD. CDR3 size: 16 residues. CDR3 sequence reads: CATSAGQGWGNQPQHF. The CDR3 DNA reads as TGTGCCACCAGTGCGGGTCAGGGCTGGGGCAATCAGCCCCAGCATTTT.

V is TRBV14 and J is TRBJ1-6; no reliable D call. Germline CDR1 SGHDN, CDR2 FVKESK. V dropped 0 bases and J dropped 10 bases, with 4 bases sitting between them. The CDR3 length is 12 residues. The CDR3 nucleotides are TGTGCCAGCAGCCAAGACGTCTCACCCCTCCACTTT. Protein sequence: CASSQDVSPLHF.

This clone showed up just once. The chain has TRBV3-1 (or the pseudogene TRBV3-2) and TRBJ1-2; D may be TRBD1 (5 bases). The germline V and J ends were trimmed by 0 bases and 1 base, with 12 bases remaining between them. Germline loops: CDR1 LGHDT, CDR2 YNNKEL (reference sequence). The CDR3 sequence is 16 residues long. CDR3 amino acids: CASSQDVWGSNYGYTF. CDR3 DNA sequence: TGTGCCAGCAGCCAAGATGTGTGGGGCAGTAACTATGGCTACACCTTC.

The chain combines TRBV5-1 with TRBJ2-5; 8 positions agree with TRBD1. The ends lost 3 bases at V and 5 bases at J; junction bases unmatched: 9. CDR1 SGHRS and CDR2 YFSETQ come from the germline V gene. This CDR3 contains 15 residues. The CDR3 region is CASSYLAGGVETQYF. CDR3 nucleotides: TGCGCCAGCAGCTACTTGGCAGGGGGCGTGGAGACCCAGTACTTC.

V gene TRBV6-2 or TRBV6-3 combines with J gene TRBJ2-7; 8 bases agree with TRBD1. V lost 4 bases, J lost 4 bases, and 6 bases stayed unmatched. The CDR3 extends over 14 amino acids. Germline lookup yields CDR1 MNHEY and CDR2 SVGEGT. The CDR3 protein is CASSSTGEHYEQYF. The CDR3 coding sequence is TGTGCCAGCAGTTCGACAGGGGAACATTACGAGCAGTACTTC.

The genes are TRBV19 and TRBJ2-7; a weak D match, TRBD2 (5 bases). V lost 4 bases and J lost 1, with 14 bases in between. The CDR3 totals 15 residues. CDR1 and CDR2 (germline): LNHDA, SQIVND (reference sequence). The CDR3 coding sequence is TGTGCCAGTAGTAAATCGGCGAGGGATTCCTACGAGCAGTACTTC. Its translation: CASSKSARDSYEQYF.

The rearrangement links TRBV6-5 to TRBJ1-5; D is ambiguous. The ends were cut back, 0 bases at V and 7 bases at J, with 7 bases in the middle. Germline-derived CDR1 and CDR2 are MNHEY and SVGAGI. The CDR3 totals 13 residues. DNA of the CDR3: TGTGCCAGCAGTTACTCGTCCTACCAGCCCCAGCATTTT. Encoded protein: CASSYSSYQPQHF.

This chain connects TRBV19 to TRBJ2-7; a weak D match, TRBD2 (5 bases). CDR3 length: 16 amino acids. Germline V gene data show CDR1 as LNHDA and CDR2 as SQIVND (reference sequence). V lost 2 bases and J 4 bases, leaving 18 bases between the germline ends. DNA for the CDR3: TGTGCCAGTAGTATAATCCTCCGAGGGCCTGGATACGAGCAGTACTTC. Translated: CASSIILRGPGYEQYF.

The chain joins TRBV30 to TRBJ1-1, with D uncertain. The CDR3 is 14 amino acids. V was trimmed by 2 bases and J by 1 base, leaving 11 bases between them. The germline gives CDR1 GTSNPN, CDR2 SVGIG (reference sequence). For the CDR3, the DNA is TGTGCCTGGAGTCACAACAGAGAGAACACTGAAGCTTTCTTT. It encodes CAWSHNRENTEAFF.

CDR3 loop: CASSPGLHPYEQFF. CDR3 DNA sequence: TGTGCCAGCAGCCCGGGACTGCATCCTTATGAGCAGTTCTTC. The V gene is TRBV7-3, the J gene TRBJ2-1, with D possibly TRBD2 on 6 matching bases. Germline loops: CDR1 SGHTA, CDR2 FQGTGA. V was pared by 5 bases and J by 8 bases, with 16 bases between. The CDR3 is 14 residues long.

The V and J genes are TRBV30 and TRBJ1-6; TRBD1 matches at 8 bases. Germline loops: CDR1 GTSNPN, CDR2 SVGIG (reference sequence). V dropped 1 base and J dropped 8; count of bases not matched to a gene: 4. CDR3 size: 14 residues. This chain's CDR3 is CAWSDRGMDSPLHF. The CDR3 DNA reads as TGTGCCTGGAGTGACAGGGGGATGGATTCACCCCTCCACTTT.

The V and J genes are TRBV5-1 and TRBJ2-2; 9 bases map to TRBD2. Trimming removed 5 bases from V and 4 bases from J; junction bases left unmatched: 6. This CDR3 region has 15 residues. CDR1 is SGHRS and CDR2 is YFSETQ in the germline V gene. The DNA for the CDR3 is TGCGCCAGCAGTCGGCGGGAGGGGTCCACCGGGGAGCTGTTTTTT. This gives the protein CASSRREGSTGELFF.

The chain combines TRBV11-2 with TRBJ1-2; 7 bases line up with TRBD1. The CDR3 covers 11 residues. The germline CDR1 and CDR2 sequences are SGHAT and FQNNGV. V shed 8 bases and J 7 bases; nucleotides not matched to a gene: 4. CDR3 in DNA: TGTGCCAGCTCCCAGGGGGTTGGCTACACCTTC. It codes for CASSQGVGYTF.

The chain has TRBV10-1 and TRBJ2-3; D possibly matches TRBD1 or TRBD2 (10 bases each). This CDR3 region has 14 residues. CDR1 is WNHNN, CDR2 SYGVQD, per germline (reference sequence). Trimming cost V 5 bases and J 12 bases, with 21 bases left between them. CDR3 in DNA: TGCGCCAGCAGTCGACAGGGGGCTAGCGGGAGACAGTATTTT. Encoded protein: CASSRQGASGRQYF.

V gene TRBV5-1 combines with J gene TRBJ2-2; 8 nucleotides align to TRBD2. This CDR3 has 17 amino acids. Trimming at V came to 2 bases and at J to 5 bases, leaving 11 bases not matched to a gene. Germline V gives CDR1 SGHRS, CDR2 YFSETQ. CDR3 amino acids: CASSFVPSGRRTGELFF. For the CDR3, the DNA is TGCGCCAGCAGCTTTGTACCAAGCGGGAGAAGGACCGGGGAGCTGTTTTTT. The full variable domain, its missing parts supplied by reference TRBV5-1 and TRBJ2-2, is KAGVTQTPRYLIKTRGQQVTLSCSPISGHRSVSWYQQTPGQGLQFLFEYFSETQRNKGNFPGRFSGRQFSNSRSEMNVSTLELGDSALYLCASSFVPSGRRTGELFFGEGSRLTVL.

The V gene is TRBV29-1, the J gene TRBJ2-7; 9 nucleotides line up with TRBD2. The V segment lost 3 bases and the J segment 3 bases; nucleotides outside the gene matches: 9. CDR1 and CDR2 from the germline V gene are SQVTM and ANQGSEA. The CDR3 runs to 15 residues. The CDR3 protein is CSVEGPREGIYEQYF. In DNA, the CDR3 is TGCAGCGTTGAGGGGCCGCGGGAGGGCATCTACGAGCAGTACTTC.

The rearrangement joins TRBV21-1 to TRBJ2-3; TRBD1, the table's D call, lacks a check against the DNA. TRBV21-1 is tagged as a pseudogene. This CDR3 comprises 13 residues. The CDR3 protein is CASNDDRGGTQYF. The CDR3 DNA reads as TGTGCCAGCAACGACGATAGGGGCGGCACGCAGTATTTT.

The chain employs TRBV19 and TRBJ2-2, with D tentatively TRBD2 (5 bases). This CDR3 spans 15 amino acids. V lost 7 bases to trimming and J lost 0 bases, with 12 bases between them. Germline V gene lookup returns CDR1 LNHDA and CDR2 SQIVND (reference sequence). The CDR3 region is CASKPGTTNTGELFF. CDR3 in DNA: TGTGCCAGTAAACCGGGAACAACGAACACCGGGGAGCTGTTTTTT. Full variable domain (missing parts from reference TRBV19 and TRBJ2-2): DGGITQSPKYLFRKEGQNVTLSCEQNLNHDAMYWYRQDPGQGLRLIYYSQIVNDFQKGDIAEGYSVSREKKESFPLTVTSAQKNPTAFYLCASKPGTTNTGELFFGEGSRLTVL.

The chain uses TRBV7-8 and TRBJ1-1; D is ambiguous. The V gene's germline CDR1 is SGHVS and CDR2 FQNEAQ. Trimming stripped 5 bases from V and 0 bases from J, with 13 bases between. This CDR3 spans 15 amino acids. CDR3 sequence (DNA): TGTGCCAGCAGCCAGCATCTTAAGATGAACACTGAAGCTTTCTTT. It specifies CASSQHLKMNTEAFF.

The chain is built from TRBV5-1 and TRBJ1-1; D is possibly TRBD1 (5 bases). The germline V gene has CDR1 SGHRS and CDR2 YFSETQ. CDR3 size: 13 residues. Trimming took 1 base from V and 5 from J, leaving 9 bases between them. CDR3 region: CASSLWGETEAFF. CDR3 in DNA: TGCGCCAGCAGCTTGTGGGGGGAGACTGAAGCTTTCTTT.

The chain has TRBV6-7 and TRBJ1-5; 10 bases are a match to TRBD1. TRBV6-7 is an ORF; its function is uncertain. This CDR3 comprises 14 residues. V shed 5 bases, J shed 4 bases, and the junction held 2 bases outside the gene matches. This CDR3 reads CASSRDRGNQPQHF. Here the CDR3 DNA reads TGTGCCAGCAGTCGGGACAGGGGAAATCAGCCCCAGCATTTT.